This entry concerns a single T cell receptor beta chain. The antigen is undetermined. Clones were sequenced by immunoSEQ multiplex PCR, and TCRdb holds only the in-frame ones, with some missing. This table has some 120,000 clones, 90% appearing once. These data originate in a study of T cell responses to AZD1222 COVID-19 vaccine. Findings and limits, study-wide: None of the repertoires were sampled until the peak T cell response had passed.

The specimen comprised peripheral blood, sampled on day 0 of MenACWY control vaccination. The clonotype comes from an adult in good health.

CDR3 coding DNA: TGTGCCAGCAGCTCCCGGGGACTAGCGGGTCTACAGAACACCGGGGAGCTGTTTTTT. This translates into CASSSRGLAGLQNTGELFF. This chain joins TRBV9 and TRBJ2-2; 12 nucleotides align to TRBD2. Germline-derived CDR1 and CDR2 are SGDLS and YYNGEE. CDR3 size: 19 residues. V shed 4 bases, J shed 1 base, and the junction held 11 bases outside the gene matches.